The 27 T cell receptor beta chains listed next were all sequenced from one sample in a study of identical twins. TCRdb re-derived calls from the 5' RACE reads in MiXCR, one entry per CDR3 protein. The sample records about 460,000 distinct CDR3 sequences, 14% being singletons. The same data also contributed to another study, on yellow fever vaccine responses in identical twins.

Input material: CD4+ T cells sorted from blood. These receptors were taken from a woman in her late teens or twenties in good health.

The sample holds one count of this clonotype. This chain joins TRBV5-1 and TRBJ2-3; D is possibly TRBD1 or TRBD2 (6 bases each). Trimming cost V 5 bases and J 4 bases, with 23 bases left between them. Germline CDR1 is SGHRS and CDR2 is YFSETQ. The CDR3 length is 17 residues. The DNA of the CDR3 is TGCGCCAGCAGTCTGGACAGTCTGGGGCGGGAATCAGATACGCAGTATTTT. It is translated as CASSLDSLGRESDTQYF.

V usage is TRBV29-1 and J usage is TRBJ2-2, with D perhaps TRBD1 (5 bases). Germline CDR1 and CDR2: SQVTM and ANQGSEA. The CDR3 extends over 14 amino acids. The V end lost 5 bases, the J end lost 5 bases, and 15 bases lay between the germline ends. The CDR3 coding sequence is TGCAGCGTTCAAAGGGGTGTAGGTACCGGGGAGCTGTTTTTT. Its protein is CSVQRGVGTGELFF.

The J gene is TRBJ2-1, the V gene TRBV20-1, with 11 bases identical to TRBD2. This CDR3 has 19 amino acids. The junction had 19 bases not matched to a gene; V was cut back by 1 base and J by 8 bases. From germline, CDR1 is DFQATT and CDR2 SNEGSKA (reference sequence). CDR3 sequence: CSARASLPRLAGGRYEQFF. CDR3 bases: TGCAGTGCTAGAGCCTCCCTGCCTCGGCTAGCGGGAGGCCGGTATGAGCAGTTCTTC.

This chain links TRBV7-2 with TRBJ2-1; D not certain. CDR1 and CDR2 (germline): SGHTA, FQGNSA. V lost 4 bases and J lost 9, with 16 bases in between. The CDR3 loop spans 14 amino acids. The CDR3 DNA sequence: TGTGCCAGCAGCTCCACGGCGGTGTTCTCTGAGCAGTTCTTC. It yields the protein CASSSTAVFSEQFF.

This chain uses TRBV28 with TRBJ2-2; a possible D gene is TRBD2 (6 bases). This CDR3 has 16 residues. CDR1 is MDHEN, CDR2 SYDVKM, per germline. V was cut by 1 base and J by 0 bases, with 9 bases left in between. The CDR3 bases are TGTGCCAGCAGTTTATTGGTAGCGGCGAACACCGGGGAGCTGTTTTTT. It encodes CASSLLVAANTGELFF.

The gene calls are TRBV2 and TRBJ2-2, with 7 bases fitting TRBD2. The ends lost 4 bases at V and 6 bases at J; junction bases unmatched: 5. Germline V gives CDR1 SNHLY, CDR2 FYNNEI. The CDR3 loop spans 14 amino acids. The CDR3 nucleotides are TGTGCCAGCAGTGCAAGCGGGAAATCCGGGGAGCTGTTTTTT. This encodes CASSASGKSGELFF.

V gene TRBV6-2 or TRBV6-3 combines with J gene TRBJ2-6; TRBD1 agrees at 9 bases. This CDR3 comprises 18 residues. Germline V gene data show CDR1 as MNHEY and CDR2 as SVGEGT. V shed 4 bases and J 0 bases; nucleotides not matched to a gene: 7. In DNA form, the CDR3 reads TGTGCCAGCAGTTCACCGGGACAGGGACCCTCTGGGGCCAACGTCCTGACTTTC. Residues: CASSSPGQGPSGANVLTF.

This clonotype turned up a few times. The chain employs TRBV12-3 or TRBV12-4 and TRBJ1-5; D unclear. The CDR3 length is 14 residues. V shed 1 base and J shed 3 bases, with 7 bases lying between them. The CDR3: CASSLGGLNQPQHF. The DNA of the CDR3 is TGTGCCAGCAGTTTAGGAGGGCTCAATCAGCCCCAGCATTTT.

The rearrangement uses TRBV6-5 and TRBJ2-2, with a possible D match to TRBD2 (6 bases). Germline V lookup: CDR1 MNHEY, CDR2 SVGAGI. The CDR3 runs to 10 residues. Trimming took off 8 bases at V and 13 bases at J, with 11 bases between the two ends. As DNA, the CDR3 is TGTGCCAGCGGGGACGGGAGGCTGTTTTTT. Translated: CASGDGRLFF.

This clonotype has more than one count but fewer than ten. The V gene is TRBV4-3, the J gene TRBJ1-3; 10 bases fit TRBD1. The CDR3 contains 18 residues. With V trimmed by 4 bases and J by 2 bases, 11 bases remained unmatched. The germline V gene encodes CDR1 LGHNA and CDR2 YSLEER. CDR3 loop: CASSLTAGTGEAGNTIYF. Written as DNA, the CDR3 is TGCGCCAGCAGCCTCACCGCCGGGACAGGGGAAGCTGGAAACACCATATATTTT.

The sample holds a few counts of this clonotype. This chain joins TRBV11-1 and TRBJ2-1; D uncertain. Germline V gives CDR1 SGHAT, CDR2 FQDESV (reference sequence). Trimming cost V 4 bases and J 2 bases, with 15 bases left between them. The CDR3 consists of 16 residues. CDR3 sequence reads: CASSSRLIVAYNEQFF. CDR3 nucleotides: TGTGCCAGCAGCTCTCGTCTGATCGTTGCCTACAATGAGCAGTTCTTC.

This rearrangement joins TRBV6-5 to TRBJ2-7; no definite D call. This CDR3 has 11 residues. The V gene's germline CDR1 is MNHEY and CDR2 SVGAGI. V lost 6 bases to trimming and J lost 5 bases, with 8 bases between them. The CDR3 region has the DNA TGTGCCAGCAGACGATCGAACGAGCAGTACTTC. It yields the protein CASRRSNEQYF.

In its sample, this clonotype was seen a few times. The chain is built from TRBV6-5 and TRBJ1-1; D unclear. The CDR3 consists of 12 residues. Germline V gene sequence: CDR1 MNHEY, CDR2 SVGAGI. The ends were cut back, 5 bases at V and 2 bases at J, with 6 bases in the middle. The CDR3 is CASSKTNTEAFF. CDR3 nucleotide sequence: TGTGCCAGCAGTAAGACAAACACTGAAGCTTTCTTT.

This clonotype turned up a few times. The rearrangement links TRBV2 to TRBJ1-5; possibly TRBD1 for D (5 bases). V was clipped by 6 bases and J by 1 base, with 7 bases between them. The germline gives CDR1 SNHLY, CDR2 FYNNEI. The CDR3 extends over 13 amino acids. The CDR3 sequence: CASRRQSNQPQHF. The CDR3 DNA reads as TGTGCCAGCAGGCGACAGAGCAATCAGCCCCAGCATTTT. Variable domain in full (rest from reference TRBV2 and TRBJ1-5): EPEVTQTPSHQVTQMGQEVILRCVPISNHLYFYWYRQILGQKVEFLVSFYNNEISEKSEIFDDQFSVERPDGSNFTLKIRSTKLEDSAMYFCASRRQSNQPQHFGDGTRLSIL.

This clonotype has a handful of counts. This chain joins TRBV7-2 and TRBJ2-7, with TRBD1 matching 9 bases. The CDR3 runs 15 residues. J lost 4 bases, V lost 4 bases, and 8 bases had no gene match. Germline V gives CDR1 SGHTA, CDR2 FQGNSA. Written as DNA, the CDR3 is TGTGCCAGCAGCTCGAACAGACAGGGGGGGTACGAGCAGTACTTC. Protein product: CASSSNRQGGYEQYF.

This clonotype was counted only a few times. The CDR3 DNA follows: TGTGCCAGCAGGCCGTTTGTGGAGAAAGGACTAGCGAAGACCTACGAGCAGTACTTC. Translating gives CASRPFVEKGLAKTYEQYF. The chain links TRBV6-1 to TRBJ2-7, with TRBD2 matching over 9 bases. Germline assignment: CDR1 MNHNS and CDR2 SASEGT. The CDR3 is 19 residues long. V dropped 6 bases and J dropped 2; count of bases not matched to a gene: 20.

This clonotype occurred many times. J is TRBJ2-3 and V is TRBV2; D unclear. CDR3 length equals 14 residues. The germline CDR1 and CDR2 sequences are SNHLY and FYNNEI. V was trimmed by 6 bases and J by 0 bases, leaving 10 bases between them. The DNA of the CDR3 is TGTGCCAGCAGATACGCGGTCAGCACAGATACGCAGTATTTT. It codes for CASRYAVSTDTQYF.

V and J are TRBV6-5 and TRBJ1-1, with 9 bases aligning to TRBD1. Germline V gene sequence: CDR1 MNHEY, CDR2 SVGAGI. Germline trimming cut 0 bases from V and 8 bases from J; bases unmatched to any gene: 4. The CDR3 has 14 residues. The DNA for the CDR3 is TGTGCCAGCAGTTACTCGACAGGGGGGAAGGAAGCTTTCTTT. Protein: CASSYSTGGKEAFF.

This clonotype was picked up a small number of times. The chain couples TRBV12-3 or TRBV12-4 to TRBJ2-5, with 9 positions matching TRBD2. Trimming cost V 3 bases and J 1 base; bases outside gene matches: 3. This CDR3 is built from 15 residues. The chain's CDR3 is CASSLQRGVQETQYF. The CDR3 coding sequence is TGTGCCAGCAGTTTGCAGCGGGGGGTCCAAGAGACCCAGTACTTC.

J is TRBJ2-7 and V is TRBV2, with 10 bases that match TRBD2. The CDR3 is 17 amino acids. Per the germline V gene, CDR1 is SNHLY and CDR2 is FYNNEI. Trimming cost V 6 bases and J 0 bases; bases outside gene matches: 11. The CDR3 loop reads CASRRTSGSASSYEQYF. The CDR3 nucleotides read TGTGCCAGCAGAAGGACTAGCGGTAGCGCTAGCTCCTACGAGCAGTACTTC.

The gene calls are TRBV4-2 and TRBJ2-3; TRBD1 matches 9 bases. This CDR3 has 16 residues. V trimming: 4 bases; J trimming: 2 bases; junction bases outside the gene matches: 7. CDR1 is LGHNA, CDR2 YNFKEQ, per germline. The CDR3 DNA reads as TGTGCCAGCAGCCCCCGAGGGACAGGGAACACAGATACGCAGTATTTT. It translates to CASSPRGTGNTDTQYF.

This clonotype turned up a few times. The V gene is TRBV2, the J gene TRBJ1-4, with D possibly being TRBD1 (5 bases). The V gene lost 6 bases and the J gene lost 5 bases, with 10 bases spanning the gap. The CDR3 consists of 13 residues. Germline CDR1 reads SNHLY; CDR2 reads FYNNEI. In DNA form, the CDR3 reads TGTGCCAGCAGGCCGGACACGAATGAAAAACTGTTTTTT. Translating gives CASRPDTNEKLFF.

The chain combines TRBV12-3 or TRBV12-4 with TRBJ1-2; possible D gene TRBD1, 6 bases. CDR3 length: 16 amino acids. V was pared by 5 bases and J by 1 base, with 17 bases between. The CDR3 nucleotides are TGTGCCAGCAGTGGGGGAGGGGGGGCAAGTAACTATGGCTACACCTTC. Its translation is CASSGGGGASNYGYTF.

This clonotype was seen a few times. The J gene is TRBJ2-3, the V gene TRBV28; either TRBD1 or TRBD2 may fit D (5 bases each). Germline V CDR1 and CDR2: MDHEN, SYDVKM. The V end was cut by 5 bases, the J end by 2 bases, with 14 bases between. CDR3 length equals 15 residues. The DNA for the CDR3 is TGTGCCAGCAGTAAGATCGGGGCTTACACAGATACGCAGTATTTT. Its protein is CASSKIGAYTDTQYF.

This clonotype was detected a few times. V is TRBV12-3 or TRBV12-4 and J is TRBJ2-7; unclear D gene. V dropped 4 bases and J dropped 3 bases, with 16 bases sitting between them. This CDR3 contains 15 residues. CDR3 residues: CASSSTPPGHYEQYF. CDR3 sequence (DNA): TGTGCCAGCAGTTCGACTCCCCCGGGCCACTACGAGCAGTACTTC.

The rearrangement joins TRBV30 to TRBJ2-5, with TRBD2 identical over 10 bases. This CDR3 spans 16 amino acids. Trimming cost V 0 bases and J 2 bases; bases outside gene matches: 6. CDR1 and CDR2 (germline): GTSNPN, SVGIG (reference sequence). CDR3 sequence: CAWSVPQAGGQETQYF. The CDR3 DNA reads TGTGCCTGGAGTGTACCGCAAGCGGGGGGGCAAGAGACCCAGTACTTC.

The V and J genes are TRBV7-9 and TRBJ2-1, with 9 nucleotides matching TRBD1. The CDR3 is 16 residues long. Germline trimming cut 0 bases from V and 5 bases from J; bases unmatched to any gene: 5. Germline loops: CDR1 SEHNR, CDR2 FQNEAQ (reference sequence). As DNA, the CDR3 is TGTGCCAGCAGCTTAGCTGACAGGGGGGCCAACAATGAGCAGTTCTTC. This codes for CASSLADRGANNEQFF.